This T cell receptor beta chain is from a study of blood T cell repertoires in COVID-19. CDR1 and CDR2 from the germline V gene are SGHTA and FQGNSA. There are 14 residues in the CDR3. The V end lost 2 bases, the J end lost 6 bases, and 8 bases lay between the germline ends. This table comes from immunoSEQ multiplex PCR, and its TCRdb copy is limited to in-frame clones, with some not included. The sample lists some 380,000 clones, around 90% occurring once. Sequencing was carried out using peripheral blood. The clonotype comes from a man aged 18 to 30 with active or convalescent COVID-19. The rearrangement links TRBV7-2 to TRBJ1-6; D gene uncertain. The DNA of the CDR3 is TGTGCCAGCAGCTTAATACAGACTAATTCACCCCTCCACTTT. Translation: CASSLIQTNSPLHF.